The TCR beta chain under discussion was sequenced for a study of blood T cell repertoires in COVID-19. Profiled with immunoSEQ multiplex PCR; TCRdb holds only in-frame clones, not every one. The sample holds about 340,000 clones, more than 70% seen once. This CDR3 is 17 amino acids long. V shed 0 bases, J shed 3 bases, and the junction held 7 bases outside the gene matches. Germline CDR1 and CDR2: LGHDT and YNNKEL (reference sequence). The V gene is TRBV3-1 (or the pseudogene TRBV3-2), the J gene TRBJ2-7; TRBD2 aligns across 11 bases. The sequence was obtained from a woman aged 70-85 years with COVID-19, enrolled during active disease. Source material: peripheral blood. CDR3 DNA: TGTGCCAGCAGCCAAGATATCACTAGCGGGGGATACTACGAGCAGTACTTC. It is translated as CASSQDITSGGYYEQYF.